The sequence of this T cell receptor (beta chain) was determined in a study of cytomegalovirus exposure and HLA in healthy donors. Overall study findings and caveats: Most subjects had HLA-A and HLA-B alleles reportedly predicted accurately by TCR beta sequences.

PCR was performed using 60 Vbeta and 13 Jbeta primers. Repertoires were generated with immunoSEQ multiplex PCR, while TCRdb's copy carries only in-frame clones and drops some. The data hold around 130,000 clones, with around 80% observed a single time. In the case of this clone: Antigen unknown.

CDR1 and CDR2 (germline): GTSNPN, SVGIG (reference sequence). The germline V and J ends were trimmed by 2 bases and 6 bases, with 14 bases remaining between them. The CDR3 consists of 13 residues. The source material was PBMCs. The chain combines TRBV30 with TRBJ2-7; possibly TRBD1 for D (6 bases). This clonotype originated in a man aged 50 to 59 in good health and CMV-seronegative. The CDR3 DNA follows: TGTGCCTGGAGTACAGGGCCCCAAAGCGAGCAGTACTTC. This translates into CAWSTGPQSEQYF.